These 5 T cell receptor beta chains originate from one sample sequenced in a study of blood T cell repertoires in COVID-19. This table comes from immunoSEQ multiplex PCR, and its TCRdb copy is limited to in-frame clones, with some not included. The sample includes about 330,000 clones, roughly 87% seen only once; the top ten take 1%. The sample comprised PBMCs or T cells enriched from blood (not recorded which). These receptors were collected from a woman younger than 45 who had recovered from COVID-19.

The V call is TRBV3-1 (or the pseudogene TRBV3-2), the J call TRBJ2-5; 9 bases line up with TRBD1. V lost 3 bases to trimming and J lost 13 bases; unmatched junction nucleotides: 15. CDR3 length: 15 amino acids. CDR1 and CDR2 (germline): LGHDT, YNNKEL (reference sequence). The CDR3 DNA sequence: TGTGCCAGCAGCCACAAAGCCTACAGGGGGCCTGAGCGGTACTTC. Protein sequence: CASSHKAYRGPERYF.

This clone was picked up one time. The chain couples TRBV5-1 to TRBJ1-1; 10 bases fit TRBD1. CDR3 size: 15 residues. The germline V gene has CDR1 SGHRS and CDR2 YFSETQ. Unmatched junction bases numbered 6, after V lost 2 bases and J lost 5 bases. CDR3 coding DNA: TGCGCCAGCAGCTTAAAGACAGGGGGCGAGACTGAAGCTTTCTTT. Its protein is CASSLKTGGETEAFF.

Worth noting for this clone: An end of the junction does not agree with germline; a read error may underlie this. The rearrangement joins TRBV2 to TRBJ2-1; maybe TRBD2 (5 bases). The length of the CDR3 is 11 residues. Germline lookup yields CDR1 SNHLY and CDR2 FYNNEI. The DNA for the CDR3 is TGTGCCAGCAGTGAAGTGGTAGACGGGATCTTC. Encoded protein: CASSEVVDGIF.

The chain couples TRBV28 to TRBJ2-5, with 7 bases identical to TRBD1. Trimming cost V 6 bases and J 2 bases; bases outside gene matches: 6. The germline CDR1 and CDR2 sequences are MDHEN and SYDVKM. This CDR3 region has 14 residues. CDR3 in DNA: TGTGCCAGCAGATTACAGGGGCGGCAAGAGACCCAGTACTTC. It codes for CASRLQGRQETQYF.

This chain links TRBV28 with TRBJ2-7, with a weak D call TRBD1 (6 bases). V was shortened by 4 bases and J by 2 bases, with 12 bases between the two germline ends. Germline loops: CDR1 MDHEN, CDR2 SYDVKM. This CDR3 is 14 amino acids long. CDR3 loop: CASSSTGQTYEQYF. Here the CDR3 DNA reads TGTGCCAGCAGTTCAACTGGACAGACCTACGAGCAGTACTTC.